This entry lists 14 T cell receptor beta chains sequenced from one sample in a study of beta chain features in type 1 diabetes. Expressed TCRB transcripts were sequenced because the isolated RNA had all been reverse transcribed beforehand. Sequencing was performed with immunoSEQ multiplex PCR; in TCRdb, only in-frame clones are kept and a portion is missing. The table lists fewer than 20,000 clones, approximately 55% of them singletons. Sequencing input: stem cell memory CD4+ T cells from blood. Every receptor here comes from a woman between 18 and 29 years old in good health.

The chain joins TRBV4-2 to TRBJ2-1, with 8 bases identical to TRBD2. V dropped 3 bases and J dropped 5; count of bases not matched to a gene: 9. The CDR3 has 16 amino acids. The germline gives CDR1 LGHNA, CDR2 YNFKEQ. CDR3 nucleotide sequence: TGTGCCAGCAGCCACGGTTCACTAGCGGATAACAATGAGCAGTTCTTC. The encoded protein is CASSHGSLADNNEQFF.

V and J are TRBV19 and TRBJ1-1; D gene ambiguous. The germline V gene encodes CDR1 LNHDA and CDR2 SQIVND (reference sequence). The CDR3 length is 16 residues. V was pared by 3 bases and J by 7 bases, with 21 bases between. This chain's CDR3 is CASSMRPAERADEAFF. The CDR3 bases are TGTGCCAGTAGTATGCGACCAGCGGAAAGGGCGGATGAAGCTTTCTTT.

This chain connects TRBV6-6 to TRBJ1-1; 8 positions match TRBD1. Losses at the gene ends were 4 bases for V and 5 bases for J; bases not matched to a gene: 3. Germline CDR1 is MNHNY and CDR2 is SVGAGI (reference sequence). There are 13 residues in the CDR3. In DNA, the CDR3 is TGTGCCAGCAGTTCAGGGGGCGGAACTGAAGCTTTCTTT. Residues: CASSSGGGTEAFF.

This clone was picked up a small number of times. The chain couples TRBV28 to TRBJ2-1; TRBD1 might be the D (6 bases). This CDR3 has 16 residues. V was clipped by 6 bases and J by 0 bases, with 15 bases between them. Per germline, CDR1 MDHEN and CDR2 SYDVKM. CDR3 loop: CASRPTTGSSYNEQFF. The CDR3 DNA is TGTGCCAGCAGGCCAACGACAGGAAGCTCCTACAATGAGCAGTTCTTC. Using reference TRBV28 and TRBJ2-1 for the parts outside the CDR3, the full variable domain is DVKVTQSSRYLVKRTGEKVFLECVQDMDHENMFWYRQDPGLGLRLIYFSYDVKMKEKGDIPEGYSVSREKKERFSLILESASTNQTSMYLCASRPTTGSSYNEQFFGPGTRLTVL.

The chain joins TRBV4-2 to TRBJ2-2, with 11 bases aligning to TRBD2. Germline V gene sequence: CDR1 LGHNA, CDR2 YNFKEQ. This CDR3 spans 18 amino acids. Losses at the gene ends were 0 bases for V and 4 bases for J; bases not matched to a gene: 7. The chain's CDR3 is CASSQEPSGGLGTGELFF. The CDR3 DNA sequence: TGTGCCAGCAGCCAAGAGCCTAGCGGGGGGTTGGGCACCGGGGAGCTGTTTTTT.

This clone was seen only once. V gene TRBV5-4 combines with J gene TRBJ1-2; 10 bases are shared with TRBD1. The CDR3 length is 14 residues. V dropped 3 bases and J dropped 4; count of bases not matched to a gene: 3. Germline CDR1 and CDR2: SGHNT and YYREEE (reference sequence). This CDR3 reads CASSSGQGPYGYTF. The CDR3 coding sequence is TGTGCCAGCAGCTCGGGACAGGGGCCCTATGGCTACACCTTC. Filled out from reference TRBV5-4 and TRBJ1-2, the complete variable domain reads ETGVTQSPTHLIKTRGQQVTLRCSSQSGHNTVSWYQQALGQGPQFIFQYYREEENGRGNFPPRFSGLQFPNYSSELNVNALELDDSALYLCASSSGQGPYGYTFGSGTRLTVV.

This rearrangement joins TRBV30 to TRBJ2-7; D remains unclear. The V and J ends lost 0 bases and 3 bases respectively, with 9 bases between them. The CDR3 extends over 13 amino acids. Per germline, CDR1 GTSNPN and CDR2 SVGIG (reference sequence). CDR3 sequence: CAWSVPNSYEQYF. For the CDR3, the DNA is TGTGCCTGGAGTGTTCCCAACAGCTACGAGCAGTACTTC.

This clone is medium-sized (0.01 to 0.1%) within its sample. The V call is TRBV23-1, the J call TRBJ1-1; weak D call: TRBD1 (6 bases). TRBV23-1 is sorted into the ORF group, with uncertain function. This CDR3 contains 16 residues. V was shortened by 3 bases and J by 3 bases, with 17 bases between the two germline ends. This chain's CDR3 is CASSHAPQGRDTEAFF. Here the CDR3 DNA reads TGCGCCAGCAGTCACGCCCCACAGGGTCGGGACACTGAAGCTTTCTTT.

This clone was seen a handful of times. The chain employs TRBV4-1 and TRBJ2-7; a possible D gene is TRBD1 (5 bases). The CDR3 is 14 amino acids. With 3 bases removed from V and 5 bases from J, the gap between germline ends came to 14 bases. Germline V gene sequence: CDR1 MGHRA, CDR2 YSYEKL. In DNA, the CDR3 is TGCGCCAGCAGCCATCTGGGGCTTGTGAACGAGCAGTACTTC. It is translated as CASSHLGLVNEQYF.

This chain connects TRBV30 to TRBJ1-4, with 7 bases identical to TRBD1. Losses at the gene ends were 2 bases for V and 8 bases for J; bases not matched to a gene: 5. CDR1 and CDR2 (germline): GTSNPN, SVGIG (reference sequence). This CDR3 is 13 amino acids long. CDR3 amino acids: CAWSNNRGEKLFF. The DNA of the CDR3 is TGTGCCTGGAGTAACAACAGGGGCGAAAAACTGTTTTTT.

The chain employs TRBV6-1 and TRBJ2-5, with D perhaps TRBD2 (5 bases). CDR1 is MNHNS, CDR2 SASEGT, per germline. V lost 1 base to trimming and J lost 5 bases, with 11 bases between them. The CDR3 length is 14 residues. CDR3 amino acids: CASSEGAWRETQYF. The CDR3, as DNA: TGTGCCAGCAGTGAAGGAGCCTGGAGGGAGACCCAGTACTTC.

This clone has just one count. CDR3 amino acids: CASSPLGNTIYF. The CDR3, as DNA: TGTGCCAGCAGCCCCCTCGGAAACACCATATATTTT. This chain uses TRBV9 with TRBJ1-3; D unclear. This CDR3 comprises 12 residues. With 4 bases removed from V and 4 bases from J, the gap between germline ends came to 6 bases. From germline, CDR1 is SGDLS and CDR2 YYNGEE.

This clone was found once. V and J are TRBV28 and TRBJ1-1; the match to TRBD1 covers 8 bases. Per germline, CDR1 MDHEN and CDR2 SYDVKM. The CDR3 has 15 amino acids. Losses at the gene ends were 6 bases for V and 0 bases for J; bases not matched to a gene: 6. CDR3 nucleotide sequence: TGTGCCAGCAGCGGGACAGGAAGAATGAACACTGAAGCTTTCTTT. This sequence encodes CASSGTGRMNTEAFF.

The V gene is TRBV7-2, the J gene TRBJ2-1, with D possibly matching TRBD2 (6 bases). CDR3 length: 15 amino acids. Germline CDR1 and CDR2: SGHTA and FQGNSA. V lost 5 bases to trimming and J lost 0 bases, with 11 bases between them. The CDR3, as DNA: TGTGCCAGCAGCATTATAGCGGACTCCTACAATGAGCAGTTCTTC. Protein sequence: CASSIIADSYNEQFF.